This T cell receptor (beta chain) came from a study of blood T cell repertoires in COVID-19. As for the study in general: From T cells, B-cell-depleted T cells, or PBMCs came the material, which was cDNA or gDNA.

The CDR3 is made up of 14 amino acids. V was trimmed by 6 bases and J by 3 bases, leaving 12 bases between them. Germline V CDR1 and CDR2: MNHEY, SVGAGI. In the authors' methods: The assay estimated nucleated cells by amplifying reference gene primers. Method: immunoSEQ multiplex PCR; TCRdb's copy keeps in-frame clones and lacks some. The V and J calls and the clone size are those of that table, but D and trimming were determined from the DNA. The sample includes roughly 67,000 clones, over 75% of them seen just once. The chain couples TRBV6-5 to TRBJ2-1, with D possibly being TRBD2 (6 bases). Sequencing input: peripheral blood. The source is a woman aged 60-70 years with acute or convalescent COVID-19. DNA for the CDR3: TGTGCCAGCAGCGGGGGAATCATCTACAATGAGCAGTTCTTC. Translating it yields CASSGGIIYNEQFF.